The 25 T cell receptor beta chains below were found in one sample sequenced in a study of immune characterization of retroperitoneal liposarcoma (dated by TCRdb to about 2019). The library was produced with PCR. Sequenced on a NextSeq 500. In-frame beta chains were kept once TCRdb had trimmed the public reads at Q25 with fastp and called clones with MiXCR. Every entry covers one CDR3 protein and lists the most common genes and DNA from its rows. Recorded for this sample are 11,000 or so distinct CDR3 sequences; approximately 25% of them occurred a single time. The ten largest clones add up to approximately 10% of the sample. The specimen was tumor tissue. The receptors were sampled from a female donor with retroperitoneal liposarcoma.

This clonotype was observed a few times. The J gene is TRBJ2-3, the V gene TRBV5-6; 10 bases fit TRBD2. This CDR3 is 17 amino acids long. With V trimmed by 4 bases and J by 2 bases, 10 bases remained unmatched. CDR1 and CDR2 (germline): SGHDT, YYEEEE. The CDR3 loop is CASSEDGTSEYTDTQYF. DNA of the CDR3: TGTGCCAGCAGCGAAGACGGGACTAGCGAGTACACAGATACGCAGTATTTT. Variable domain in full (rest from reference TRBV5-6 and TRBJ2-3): DAGVTQSPTHLIKTRGQQVTLRCSPKSGHDTVSWYQQALGQGPQFIFQYYEEEERQRGNFPDRFSGHQFPNYSSELNVNALLLGDSALYLCASSEDGTSEYTDTQYFGPGTRLTVL.

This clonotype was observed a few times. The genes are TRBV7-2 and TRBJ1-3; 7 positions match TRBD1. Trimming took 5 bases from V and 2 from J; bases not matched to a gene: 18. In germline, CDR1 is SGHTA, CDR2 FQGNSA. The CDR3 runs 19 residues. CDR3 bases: TGTGCCAGCAGCCTAAGACAGGGTCTAAGGGTGATAACTGGAAACACCATATATTTT. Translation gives CASSLRQGLRVITGNTIYF.

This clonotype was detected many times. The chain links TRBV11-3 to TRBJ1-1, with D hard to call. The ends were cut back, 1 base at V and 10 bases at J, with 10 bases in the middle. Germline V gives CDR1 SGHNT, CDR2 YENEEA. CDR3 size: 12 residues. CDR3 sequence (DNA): TGTGCCAGCAGCTTAGTGAAGGGTGGAGCTTTCTTT. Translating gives CASSLVKGGAFF.

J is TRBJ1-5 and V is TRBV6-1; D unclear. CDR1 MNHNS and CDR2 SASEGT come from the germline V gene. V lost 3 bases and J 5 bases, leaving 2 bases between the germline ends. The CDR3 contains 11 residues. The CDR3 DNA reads TGTGCCAGCAGTGATCATCAGCCCCAGCATTTT. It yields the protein CASSDHQPQHF.

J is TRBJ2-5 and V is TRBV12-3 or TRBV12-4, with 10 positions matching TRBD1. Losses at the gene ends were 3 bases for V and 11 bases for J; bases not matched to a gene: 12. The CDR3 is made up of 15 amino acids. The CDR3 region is CASSLTGGTYNEQYF. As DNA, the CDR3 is TGTGCCAGCAGTTTGACAGGGGGCACCTACAATGAGCAGTACTTC.

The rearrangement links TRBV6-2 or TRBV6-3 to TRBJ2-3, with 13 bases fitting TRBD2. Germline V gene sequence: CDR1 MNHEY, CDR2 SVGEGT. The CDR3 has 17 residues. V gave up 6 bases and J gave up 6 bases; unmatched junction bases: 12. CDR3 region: CASSPGLAGEVRDTQYF. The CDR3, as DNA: TGTGCCAGCAGCCCCGGACTAGCGGGAGAAGTGAGGGATACGCAGTATTTT.

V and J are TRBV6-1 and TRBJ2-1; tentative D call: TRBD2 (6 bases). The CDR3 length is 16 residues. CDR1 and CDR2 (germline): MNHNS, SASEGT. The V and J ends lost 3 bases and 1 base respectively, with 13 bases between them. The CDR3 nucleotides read TGTGCCAGCAGTGAGTTGGGAAGCGGGTCCTACAATGAGCAGTTCTTC. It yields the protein CASSELGSGSYNEQFF.

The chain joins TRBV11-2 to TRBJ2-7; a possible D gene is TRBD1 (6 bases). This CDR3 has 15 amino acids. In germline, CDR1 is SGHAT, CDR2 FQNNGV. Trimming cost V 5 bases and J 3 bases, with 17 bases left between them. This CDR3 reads CASSHAGTLNYEQYF. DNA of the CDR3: TGTGCCAGCAGCCACGCCGGGACACTAAACTACGAGCAGTACTTC.

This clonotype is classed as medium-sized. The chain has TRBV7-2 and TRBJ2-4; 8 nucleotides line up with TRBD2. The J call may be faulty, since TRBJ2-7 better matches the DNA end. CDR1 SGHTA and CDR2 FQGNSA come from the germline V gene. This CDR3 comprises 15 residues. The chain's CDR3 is CASSPWPRGGLEQYF. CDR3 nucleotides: TGTGCCAGCAGCCCTTGGCCTCGGGGGGGGCTCGAGCAGTACTTC.

DNA for the CDR3: TGTGCCAGCAGTTACTCGAACGCAAATTCACCCCTCCACTTT. It specifies CASSYSNANSPLHF. The chain combines TRBV6-8 with TRBJ1-6; D uncertain. V was cut by 0 bases and J by 7 bases, with 7 bases left in between. The CDR3 contains 14 residues. The V gene's germline CDR1 is MNHGY and CDR2 SAAAGT.

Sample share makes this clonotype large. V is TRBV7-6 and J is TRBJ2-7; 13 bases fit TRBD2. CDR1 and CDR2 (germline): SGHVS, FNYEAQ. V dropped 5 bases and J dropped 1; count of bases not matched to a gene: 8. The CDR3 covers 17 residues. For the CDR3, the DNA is TGTGCCAGCAGCACGACTAGCGGGGGGTCCATGTCCTACGAGCAGTACTTC. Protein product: CASSTTSGGSMSYEQYF.

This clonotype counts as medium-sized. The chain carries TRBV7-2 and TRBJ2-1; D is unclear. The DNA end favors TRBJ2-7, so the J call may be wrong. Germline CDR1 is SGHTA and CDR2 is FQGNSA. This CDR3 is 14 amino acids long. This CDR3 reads CASSPTGQNYEQYF. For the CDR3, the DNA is TGTGCCAGCAGCCCGACGGGTCAAAACTACGAGCAGTACTTC.

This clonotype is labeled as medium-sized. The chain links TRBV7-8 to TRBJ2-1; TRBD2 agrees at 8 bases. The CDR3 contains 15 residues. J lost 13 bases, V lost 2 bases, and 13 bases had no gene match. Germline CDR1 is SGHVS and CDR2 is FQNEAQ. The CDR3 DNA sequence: TGTGCCAGCAGCTTAAGCGTGGAAACGGGGGGGGTCCAGTTCTTC. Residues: CASSLSVETGGVQFF.

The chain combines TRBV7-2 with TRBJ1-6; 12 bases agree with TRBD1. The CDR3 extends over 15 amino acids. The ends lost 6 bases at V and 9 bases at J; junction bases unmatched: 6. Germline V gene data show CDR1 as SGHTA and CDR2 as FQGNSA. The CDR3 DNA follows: TGTGCCAGCAGTTACGCGGGACAGGGGGCTTCACCCCTCCACTTT. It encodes CASSYAGQGASPLHF.

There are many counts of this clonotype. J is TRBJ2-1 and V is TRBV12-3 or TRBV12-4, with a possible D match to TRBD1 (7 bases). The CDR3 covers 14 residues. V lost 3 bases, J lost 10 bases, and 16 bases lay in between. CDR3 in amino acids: CASSFQGGYYEQFF. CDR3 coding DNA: TGTGCCAGCAGTTTCCAGGGGGGTTACTACGAGCAGTTCTTC.

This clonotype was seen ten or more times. CDR3 amino acids: CASSETISYNEQFF. CDR3 in DNA: TGTGCCAGCAGTGAGACTATAAGTTACAATGAGCAGTTCTTC. V usage is TRBV6-1 and J usage is TRBJ2-1; a possible D gene is TRBD2 (5 bases). The CDR3 runs 14 residues. Germline CDR1 is MNHNS and CDR2 is SASEGT. V dropped 3 bases and J dropped 4 bases, with 10 bases sitting between them.

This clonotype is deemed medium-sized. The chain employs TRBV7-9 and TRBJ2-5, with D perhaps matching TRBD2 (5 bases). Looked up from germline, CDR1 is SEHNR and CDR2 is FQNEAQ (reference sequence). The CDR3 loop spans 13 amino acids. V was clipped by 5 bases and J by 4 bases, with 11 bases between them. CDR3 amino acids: CASSRTGSETQYF. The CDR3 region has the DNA TGTGCCAGCAGCAGGACGGGGTCAGAGACCCAGTACTTC. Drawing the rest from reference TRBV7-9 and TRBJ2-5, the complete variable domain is DTGVSQNPRHKITKRGQNVTFRCDPISEHNRLYWYRQTLGQGPEFLTYFQNEAQLEKSRLLSDRFSAERPKGSFSTLEIQRTEQGDSAMYLCASSRTGSETQYFGPGTRLLVL.

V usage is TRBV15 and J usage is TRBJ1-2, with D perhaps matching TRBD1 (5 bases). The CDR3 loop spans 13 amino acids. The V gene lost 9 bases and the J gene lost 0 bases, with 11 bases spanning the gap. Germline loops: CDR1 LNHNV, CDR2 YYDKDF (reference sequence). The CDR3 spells CATGRGSNYGYTF. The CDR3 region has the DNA TGTGCCACAGGGAGGGGATCTAACTATGGCTACACCTTC. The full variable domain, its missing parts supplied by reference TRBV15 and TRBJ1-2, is DAMVIQNPRYQVTQFGKPVTLSCSQTLNHNVMYWYQQKSSQAPKLLFHYYDKDFNNEADTPDNFQSRRPNTSFCFLDIRSPGLGDTAMYLCATGRGSNYGYTFGSGTRLTVV.

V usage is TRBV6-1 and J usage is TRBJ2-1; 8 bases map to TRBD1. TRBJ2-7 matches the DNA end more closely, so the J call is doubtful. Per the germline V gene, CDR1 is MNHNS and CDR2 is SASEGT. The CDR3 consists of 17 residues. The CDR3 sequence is CASSDSGRGPSYNEQYF. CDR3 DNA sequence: TGTGCCAGCAGTGATAGTGGCAGGGGGCCTTCTTACAATGAGCAGTACTTC.

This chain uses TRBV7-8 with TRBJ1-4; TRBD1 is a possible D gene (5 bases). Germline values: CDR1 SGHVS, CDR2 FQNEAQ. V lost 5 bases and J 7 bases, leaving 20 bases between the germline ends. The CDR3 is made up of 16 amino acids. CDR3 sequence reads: CASSPYVQGSGEKLFF. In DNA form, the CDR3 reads TGTGCCAGCAGCCCGTACGTCCAGGGCTCGGGTGAAAAACTGTTTTTT.

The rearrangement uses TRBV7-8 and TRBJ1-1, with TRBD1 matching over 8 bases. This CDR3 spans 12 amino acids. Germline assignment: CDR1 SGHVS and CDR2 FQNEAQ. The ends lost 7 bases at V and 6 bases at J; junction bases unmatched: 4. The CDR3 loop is CASTDRGPEAFF. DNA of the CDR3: TGTGCCAGCACCGACAGGGGCCCTGAAGCTTTCTTT. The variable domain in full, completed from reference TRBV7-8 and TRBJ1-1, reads GAGVSQSPRYKVAKRGQDVALRCDPISGHVSLFWYQQALGQGPEFLTYFQNEAQLDKSGLPSDRFFAERPEGSVSTLKIQRTQQEDSAVYLCASTDRGPEAFFGQGTRLTVV.

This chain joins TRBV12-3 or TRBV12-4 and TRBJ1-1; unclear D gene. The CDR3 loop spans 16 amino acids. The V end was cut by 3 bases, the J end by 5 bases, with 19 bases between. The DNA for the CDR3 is TGTGCCAGCAGTTTTACGGGATTCGGAATGGTGACTGAAGCTTTCTTT. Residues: CASSFTGFGMVTEAFF.

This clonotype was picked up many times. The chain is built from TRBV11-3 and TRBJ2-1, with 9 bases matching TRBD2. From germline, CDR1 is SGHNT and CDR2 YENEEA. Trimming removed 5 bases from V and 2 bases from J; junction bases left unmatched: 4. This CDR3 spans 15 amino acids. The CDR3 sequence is CASSGSGGPYNEQFF. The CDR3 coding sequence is TGTGCCAGCAGCGGTAGCGGGGGACCCTACAATGAGCAGTTCTTC.

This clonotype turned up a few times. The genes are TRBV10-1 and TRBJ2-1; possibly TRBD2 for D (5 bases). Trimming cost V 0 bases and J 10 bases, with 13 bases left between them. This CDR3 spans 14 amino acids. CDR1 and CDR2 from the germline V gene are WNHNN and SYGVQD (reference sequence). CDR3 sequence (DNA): TGCGCCAGCAGTGAGTCGAATCCGGGAAGGGAGCAGTTCTTC. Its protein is CASSESNPGREQFF.

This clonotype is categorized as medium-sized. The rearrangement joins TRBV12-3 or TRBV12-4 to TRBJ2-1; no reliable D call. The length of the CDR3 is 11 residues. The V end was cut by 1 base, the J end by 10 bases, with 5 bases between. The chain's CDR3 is CASSLEYEQFF. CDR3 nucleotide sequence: TGTGCCAGCAGTTTAGAATACGAGCAGTTCTTC.